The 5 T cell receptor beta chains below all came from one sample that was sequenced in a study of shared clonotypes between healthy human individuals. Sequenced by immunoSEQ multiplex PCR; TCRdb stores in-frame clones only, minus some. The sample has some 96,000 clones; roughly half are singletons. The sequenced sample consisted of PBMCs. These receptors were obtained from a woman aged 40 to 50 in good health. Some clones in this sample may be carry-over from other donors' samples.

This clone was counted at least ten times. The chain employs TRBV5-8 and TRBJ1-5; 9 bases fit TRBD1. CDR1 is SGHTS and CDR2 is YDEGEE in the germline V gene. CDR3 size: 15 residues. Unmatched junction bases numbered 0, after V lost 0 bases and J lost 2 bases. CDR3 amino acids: CASSLGTGGNQPQHF. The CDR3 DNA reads TGTGCCAGCAGCTTGGGGACAGGGGGCAATCAGCCCCAGCATTTT.

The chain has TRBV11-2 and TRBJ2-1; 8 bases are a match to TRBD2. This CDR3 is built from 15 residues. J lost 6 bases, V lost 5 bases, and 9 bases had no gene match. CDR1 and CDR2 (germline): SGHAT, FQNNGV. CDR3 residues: CASSPRLARPNEQFF. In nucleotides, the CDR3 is TGTGCCAGCAGCCCGAGACTAGCGAGGCCCAATGAGCAGTTCTTC.

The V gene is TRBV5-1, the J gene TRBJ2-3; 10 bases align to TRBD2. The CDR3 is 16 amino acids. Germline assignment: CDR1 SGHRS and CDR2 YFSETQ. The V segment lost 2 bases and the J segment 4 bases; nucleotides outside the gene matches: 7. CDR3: CASSFASGSGSDTQYF. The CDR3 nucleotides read TGCGCCAGCAGCTTTGCTAGCGGGAGTGGGTCAGATACGCAGTATTTT.

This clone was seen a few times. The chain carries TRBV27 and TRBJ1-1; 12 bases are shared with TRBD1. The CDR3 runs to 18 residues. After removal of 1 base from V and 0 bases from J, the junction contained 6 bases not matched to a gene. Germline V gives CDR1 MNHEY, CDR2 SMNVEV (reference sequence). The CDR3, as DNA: TGTGCCAGCAGTTTATTGGGGGACAGGGGGCGAATGAACACTGAAGCTTTCTTT. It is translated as CASSLLGDRGRMNTEAFF.

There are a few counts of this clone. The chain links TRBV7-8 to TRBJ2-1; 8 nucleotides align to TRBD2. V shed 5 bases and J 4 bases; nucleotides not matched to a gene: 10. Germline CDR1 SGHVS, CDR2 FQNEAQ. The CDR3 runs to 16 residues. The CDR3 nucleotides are TGTGCCAGCAGCCTCCTTAGCGGGGAGATTTACAATGAGCAGTTCTTC. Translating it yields CASSLLSGEIYNEQFF.